This T cell receptor beta chain came from a study of CD8 T cells in Susac syndrome (dated by TCRdb to 2018 to 2020). Background for the entire study: The study used repertoire sequencing to test whether antigen drove CD8+ T cell activation and differentiation in Susac syndrome. The study compared CD8+ T cell repertoire clonality among over ten healthy donors, about 14 Susac syndrome patients and 15 or so multiple sclerosis patients.

Results and caveats for the whole study, not just this receptor: The TCR sequencing and HLA analysis was acknowledged to have included a relatively small number of individuals.

As to this clonotype: The antigen it recognizes is unknown. The sample holds no much larger clone one base away, and base qualities are not on file.

Peripheral blood CD8+ and CD4+ T cells from healthy donors, Susac syndrome patients and multiple sclerosis patients were profiled by high-throughput TCR beta sequencing. Treatment-naive patients with stable or active relapsing-remitting disease fulfilling revised McDonald criteria were used as multiple sclerosis controls. CD8+ TEMRA cells were enriched by FACS, while bulk CD8+ and CD4+ T cells were purified by magnetic negative isolation. Blood was collected in EDTA tubes and processed within 24 hours, with PBMCs isolated through density gradient centrifugation. PBMCs destined for TCR sequencing were cryopreserved in liquid nitrogen and later thawed in a 37 °C water bath. Purity of sorted or isolated CD4+, CD8+ and CD8+ TEMRA cells was at least 90%. The V and J ends are trimmed by 3 bases and 8 bases, leaving 17 bases between them. From the cysteine through the phenylalanine, the CDR3 covers 14 amino acids. Only the CDR3 region is kept as DNA, spanning 42 bases read in frame from base 1. Taken from the germline V gene, the CDR1 and CDR2 loops are SGHDT and YYEEEE.

RNA was extracted using the RNeasy kit, and 0.5 to 1 microgram was reverse transcribed with random hexamers. The immunoSEQ multiplex PCR assay, which covers 54 Vbeta and 13 Jbeta segments, was used to amplify TCR beta CDR3 regions. PCR amplification bias was corrected by using a synthetic template baseline for primer optimization and computational correction. The source study handled its data this way. Reads were annotated to V, D and J genes according to IMGT and were analyzed with immunoSEQ Analyzer, with only productive sequences retained. Clonality was calculated as one minus the Shannon entropy normalized by log2 of the number of productive unique sequences. Public and private clones were assessed among the 100 most prevalent clones of each patient and control. Clones were defined as Susac-specific when absent from the healthy and MS cohorts, from roughly 1,100 published viral clones and from other ImmuneACCESS disease sequences. TCRdb took the public reads, trimmed them with fastp at Q25, ran MiXCR for clone calling and kept in-frame beta chains. Rows matching on CDR3 protein sequence are summarized as one entry with the most common DNA and genes. These V and J calls derive from TCRdb rather than the authors' analysis. For this sample there are 200,000 to 250,000 distinct CDR3 sequences; more than 85% appear just once. About 0.12% of the sample belongs to the ten largest clones.

Sequenced material: CD8+ T cells from PBMCs. The source of this sequence is a human donor with multiple sclerosis. This receptor chain uses TRBV5-6 and TRBJ1-1, with no confident D gene call. The DNA is TGTGCCAGCAGCTATATACTGGGGAGGGAAGAAGCTTTCTTT. Its protein product is CASSYILGREEAFF.